The source of this TCR beta chain is a study of cytotoxic CD8 clonotypes in ibrutinib-treated CLL. Germline assignment: CDR1 SEHNR and CDR2 FQNEAQ (reference sequence). V lost 5 bases and J lost 2, with 16 bases in between. The CDR3 is 15 amino acids. Here immunoSEQ multiplex PCR was the method, and the copy in TCRdb shows in-frame clones only, minus some. Of under 35,000 clones listed, 69% were seen once; the top ten hold roughly 51%. The starting material was PBMCs, obtained after 24 months of ibrutinib treatment. The TCR comes from a human donor with chronic lymphocytic leukemia. V usage is TRBV7-9 and J usage is TRBJ2-7; D is perhaps TRBD2 (5 bases). CDR3 bases: TGTGCCAGCAGCGGACCCCCCCCCGGGACCTACGAGCAGTACTTC. It specifies CASSGPPPGTYEQYF.